Below, 5 T cell receptor beta chains from the same sample are listed, as sequenced in a study of radiation and T cells in renal cell carcinoma. Time point given: baseline pretreatment blood. Noted treatment: 15 Gy SBRT to primary tumor, nephrectomy 4 weeks later. Only in-frame clones appear in the TCRdb table, and some are missing; sequencing was by immunoSEQ multiplex PCR. The sample yields 55,000 to 65,000 clones, more than 60% seen once. The source was blood, collected from a patient whose treatment included radiotherapy and nephrectomy. These receptors all stem from a man between 60 and 70 years old with renal cell carcinoma.

The chain combines TRBV7-9 with TRBJ1-4, with D possibly matching TRBD1 (5 bases). The germline V gene encodes CDR1 SEHNR and CDR2 FQNEAQ (reference sequence). Trimming took 3 bases from V and 4 from J, leaving 15 bases between them. The CDR3 has 16 amino acids. The CDR3 spells CASSLNMGGINEKLFF. CDR3 coding DNA: TGTGCCAGCAGCTTGAATATGGGGGGGATTAATGAAAAACTGTTTTTT.

This clone was seen only once. The chain combines TRBV6-6 with TRBJ2-3, with 7 nucleotides matching TRBD1. The germline CDR1 and CDR2 sequences are MNHNY and SVGAGI (reference sequence). Trimming cost V 6 bases and J 2 bases; bases outside gene matches: 5. This CDR3 spans 14 amino acids. CDR3: CASSLTGPTDTQYF. Here the CDR3 DNA reads TGTGCCAGCAGCCTGACAGGGCCCACAGATACGCAGTATTTT.

CDR3 bases: TGTGCCAGCGGAGGCGATAGCCACGAGCAGTACTTC. This encodes CASGGDSHEQYF. This chain links TRBV11-2 with TRBJ2-7; weak D call: TRBD2 (5 bases). This CDR3 comprises 12 residues. The germline gives CDR1 SGHAT, CDR2 FQNNGV. With 8 bases removed from V and 5 bases from J, the gap between germline ends came to 13 bases.

This chain uses TRBV10-3 with TRBJ1-2; 7 nucleotides align to TRBD1. Germline V gene data show CDR1 as ENHRY and CDR2 as SYGVKD. The junction had 2 bases not matched to a gene; V was cut back by 10 bases and J by 0 bases. The CDR3 length is 12 residues. The CDR3 DNA reads as TGTGCCAGTGGGACAGCTAACTATGGCTACACCTTC. This translates into CASGTANYGYTF.

The J gene is TRBJ2-5, the V gene TRBV9; D not certain. Germline CDR1 reads SGDLS; CDR2 reads YYNGEE. This CDR3 contains 11 residues. Trimming took 7 bases from V and 4 from J, leaving 8 bases between them. Here the CDR3 DNA reads TGTGCCAGCGGAATAGGAGAGACCCAGTACTTC. Protein: CASGIGETQYF.